The present entry profiles one T cell receptor (beta chain) with its context. Method: immunoSEQ multiplex PCR; TCRdb's copy keeps in-frame clones and lacks some. The data contain some 150,000 clones, under 95% of them singletons. The sample is drawn from a study of control samples from healthy donors and cancer patients. Germline V gene sequence: CDR1 SGDLS, CDR2 YYNGEE. The length of the CDR3 is 16 residues. J was trimmed by 0 bases and V by 0 bases; bases with no gene match: 3. The genes are TRBV9 and TRBJ2-1; 7 positions match TRBD1. The source of this sequence is a man aged 40-55 years in good health. Sequencing input: blood. The CDR3 region has the DNA TGTGCCAGCAGCGTAGGTGGGGACAGCTCCTACAATGAGCAGTTCTTC. Translation: CASSVGGDSSYNEQFF.